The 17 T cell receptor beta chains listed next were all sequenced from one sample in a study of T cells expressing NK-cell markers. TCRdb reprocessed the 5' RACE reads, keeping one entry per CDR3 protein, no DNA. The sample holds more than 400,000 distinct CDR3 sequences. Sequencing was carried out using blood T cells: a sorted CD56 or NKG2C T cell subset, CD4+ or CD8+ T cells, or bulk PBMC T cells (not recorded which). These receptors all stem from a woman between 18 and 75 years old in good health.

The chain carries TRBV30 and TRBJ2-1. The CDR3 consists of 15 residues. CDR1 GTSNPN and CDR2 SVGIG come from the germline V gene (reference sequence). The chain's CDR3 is CAWSAKKDPNNEQFF.

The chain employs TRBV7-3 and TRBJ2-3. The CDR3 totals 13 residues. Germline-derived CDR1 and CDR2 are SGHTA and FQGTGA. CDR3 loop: CASSLSLRHTQYF.

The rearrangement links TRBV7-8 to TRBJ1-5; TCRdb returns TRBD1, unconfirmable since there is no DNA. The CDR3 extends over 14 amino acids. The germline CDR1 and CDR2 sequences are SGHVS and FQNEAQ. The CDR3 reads CASVGGLSNQPQHF.

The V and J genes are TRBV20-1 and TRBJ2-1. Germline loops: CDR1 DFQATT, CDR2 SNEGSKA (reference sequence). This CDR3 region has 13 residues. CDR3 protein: CSARDLLGDEQFF.

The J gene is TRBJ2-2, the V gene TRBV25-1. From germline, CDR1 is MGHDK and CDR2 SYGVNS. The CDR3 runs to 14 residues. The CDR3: CASSESGNTGELFF.

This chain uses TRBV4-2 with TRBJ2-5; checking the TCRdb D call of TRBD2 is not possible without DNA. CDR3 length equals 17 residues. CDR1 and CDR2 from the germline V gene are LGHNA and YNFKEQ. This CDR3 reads CASSQEVAGGYQETQYF.

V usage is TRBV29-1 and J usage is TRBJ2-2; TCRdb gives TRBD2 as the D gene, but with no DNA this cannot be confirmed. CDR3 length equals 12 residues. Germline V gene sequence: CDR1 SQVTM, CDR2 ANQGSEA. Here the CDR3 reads CSGDGPAGELFF.

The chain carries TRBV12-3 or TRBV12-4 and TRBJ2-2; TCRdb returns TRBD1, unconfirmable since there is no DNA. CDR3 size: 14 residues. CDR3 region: CASDGEPYTGELFF.

The CDR3 sequence is CSVGQLAARRYNEQFF. This chain joins TRBV29-1 and TRBJ2-1; the TCRdb call, TRBD2, lacks DNA for checking. The CDR3 extends over 16 amino acids. From germline, CDR1 is SQVTM and CDR2 ANQGSEA.

CDR3: CASSADRSGSIRQYF. The chain couples TRBV9 to TRBJ2-7; TCRdb's D call, TRBD2, is unchecked because there is no DNA. CDR1 is SGDLS and CDR2 is YYNGEE in the germline V gene. CDR3 length: 15 residues.

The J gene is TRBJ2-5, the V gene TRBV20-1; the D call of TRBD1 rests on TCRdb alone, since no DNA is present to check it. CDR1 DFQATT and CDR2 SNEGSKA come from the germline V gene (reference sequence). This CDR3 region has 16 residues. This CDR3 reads CSARALGPLTRKTQYF.

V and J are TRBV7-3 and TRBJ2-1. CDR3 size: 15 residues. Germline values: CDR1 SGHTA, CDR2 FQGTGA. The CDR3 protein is CASSLGASSYNEQFF.

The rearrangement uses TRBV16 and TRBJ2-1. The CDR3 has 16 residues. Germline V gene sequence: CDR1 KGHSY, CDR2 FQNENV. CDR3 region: CASTQVGESSYNEQFF.

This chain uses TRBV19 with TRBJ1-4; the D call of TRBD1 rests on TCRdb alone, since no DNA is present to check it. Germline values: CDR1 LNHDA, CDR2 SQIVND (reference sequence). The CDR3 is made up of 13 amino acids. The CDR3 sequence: CASSIYRNEKLFF.

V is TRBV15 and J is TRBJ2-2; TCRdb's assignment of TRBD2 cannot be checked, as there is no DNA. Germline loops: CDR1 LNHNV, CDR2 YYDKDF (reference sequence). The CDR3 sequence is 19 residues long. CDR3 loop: CATSRDGRKRGANTGELFF.

This CDR3 reads CASSSRLARTDTQYF. The chain joins TRBV7-8 to TRBJ2-3; TCRdb outputs TRBD2, but without DNA this stays unchecked. Germline CDR1 is SGHVS and CDR2 is FQNEAQ. The CDR3 contains 15 residues. Based on the CDR3 plus reference TRBV7-8 and TRBJ2-3, the full variable domain is GAGVSQSPRYKVAKRGQDVALRCDPISGHVSLFWYQQALGQGPEFLTYFQNEAQLDKSGLPSDRFFAERPEGSVSTLKIQRTQQEDSAVYLCASSSRLARTDTQYFGPGTRLTVL.

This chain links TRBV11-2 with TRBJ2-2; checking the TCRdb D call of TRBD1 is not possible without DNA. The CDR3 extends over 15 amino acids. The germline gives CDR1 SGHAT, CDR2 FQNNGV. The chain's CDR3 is CASSLSGGRTGELFF.